These T cell receptor beta chains were read from a single sample in a study of tumour-infiltrating T cells in Burkitt lymphoma. Assay: immunoSEQ multiplex PCR; the TCRdb copy retains only in-frame clones and omits some. The sample has tens of thousands of clones, less than 35% seen once. The specimen was tumor tissue. Receptor source: a human donor with Burkitt lymphoma. Each CDR3 is given with its conserved first and last residue. A D gene is named only where the DNA matches it firmly. Clone sizes are given selectively: once, few, many, or a class where the clone is expanded.

TRBJ1-4 TRBD1 few TRBV4-2 TGTGCCAGCAGTCCGGGACAGGGGAATGAAAAACTGTTTTTT CASSPGQGNEKLFF
TRBJ1-2 TRBD1 - TRBV4-3 TGCGCCAGCAGCCAAGGCGACAGGGCTTACGGCTACACCTTC CASSQGDRAYGYTF
TRBJ2-6 - - TRBV2 TGTGCCAGCAGTAGACTGCATGGGGCCAACGTCCTGACTTTC CASSRLHGANVLTF
TRBJ1-1 - - TRBV6-1 TGTGCCAGCAGGGGACAACCGGAAGGTGAAGCTTTCTTT CASRGQPEGEAFF
TRBJ1-5 - - TRBV18 TGTGCCAGCTCACCAGGGAATCAGCCCCAGCATTTT CASSPGNQPQHF
TRBJ1-2 TRBD1 few TRBV5-1 TGCGCCAGCAGCCGGACAGGGGGGTCTGGCTACACCTTC CASSRTGGSGYTF
TRBJ2-7 TRBD1 few TRBV27 TGTGCCAGCAAGACAGGGCCGGGCGAGCAGTACTTC CASKTGPGEQYF
TRBJ2-5 TRBD2 few TRBV2 TGTGCCAGCAGTGCCCCGACTAGCGGGGTTGAGACCCAGTACTTC CASSAPTSGVETQYF
TRBJ1-2 TRBD1 - TRBV15 TGTGCCACCAGCAGGGGGGGACAGGGGTATGGCTACACCTTC CATSRGGQGYGYTF
TRBJ1-1 TRBD1 few TRBV10-3 TGTGCCATCAGCCGAGGACAGGCCGACACTGAAGCTTTCTTT CAISRGQADTEAFF
TRBJ1-1 - few TRBV2 TGTGCCAGCGCAGCCCAGGTCATGAACACTGAAGCTTTCTTT CASAAQVMNTEAFF
TRBJ1-3 - - TRBV19 TGTGCCAGTTCCAGGGGACTGCTTGGAAACACCATATATTTT CASSRGLLGNTIYF
TRBJ1-5 TRBD1 few TRBV6-6 TGTGCCAGCAGCTACAGGGGAAGCAATCAGCCCCAGCATTTT CASSYRGSNQPQHF
TRBJ1-1 - - TRBV6-1 TGTGCCAGCAGCCCCCCCACTTTGAACACTGAAGCTTTCTTT CASSPPTLNTEAFF
TRBJ1-1 - - TRBV20-1 TGCAGTGCTGGGGGTGAAGCTTTCTTT CSAGGEAFF
TRBJ1-4 - - TRBV23-1 TGCGCCAGCAGTCCGGGGGGGGATGAAAAACTGTTTTTT CASSPGGDEKLFF
TRBJ1-5 TRBD1 few TRBV2 TGTGCCAGCAGTGGACAGGGGGCGATTCAGCCCCAGCATTTT CASSGQGAIQPQHF
TRBJ1-1 TRBD1 - TRBV12-5 TGTGCTAGTGCCGCGGGACAGGGAAGTTTTCAGGGCACTGAAGCTTTCTTT CASAAGQGSFQGTEAFF
TRBJ1-4 - few TRBV5-7 TGTACTATGGAGTGGGAAAAACTGTTTTTT CTMEWEKLFF
TRBJ2-5 TRBD2 - TRBV18 TGTGCCAGCTCACCCCTCGGGGGGGAGACCCAGTACTTC CASSPLGGETQYF